Here is one TCR beta chain with its context. This CDR3 contains 11 residues. Per germline, CDR1 SQVTM and CDR2 ANQGSEA. V lost 6 bases, J lost 11 bases, and 16 bases lay in between. The sample is drawn from a study of blood T cell repertoires in COVID-19. About the research overall: T cells, B-cell-depleted T cells, or PBMCs supplied cDNA or gDNA.

Measured with immunoSEQ multiplex PCR; TCRdb has only the in-frame clones, and not every one. Of around 250,000 clones listed, roughly 80% were seen once; the top ten hold about 4.5%. The receptor was isolated from a man aged 45-65 years with active or convalescent COVID-19. The sequencing sample was made of peripheral blood. This chain joins TRBV29-1 and TRBJ1-1; D may be TRBD1 (5 bases). CDR3 nucleotides: TGCAGCGTGTCACCAGGGAATGAGGCTTTCTTT. This encodes CSVSPGNEAFF.